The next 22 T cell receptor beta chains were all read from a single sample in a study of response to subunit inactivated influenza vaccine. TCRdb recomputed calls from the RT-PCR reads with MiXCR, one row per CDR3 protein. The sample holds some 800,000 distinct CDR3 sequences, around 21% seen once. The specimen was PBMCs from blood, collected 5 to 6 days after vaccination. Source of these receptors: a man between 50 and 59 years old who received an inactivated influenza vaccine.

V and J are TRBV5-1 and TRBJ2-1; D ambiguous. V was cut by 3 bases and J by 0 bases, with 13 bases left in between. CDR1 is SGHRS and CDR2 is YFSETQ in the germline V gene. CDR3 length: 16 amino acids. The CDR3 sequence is CASSSPSFSSYNEQFF. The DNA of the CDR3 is TGCGCCAGCAGCTCGCCCTCGTTTAGCTCCTACAATGAGCAGTTCTTC.

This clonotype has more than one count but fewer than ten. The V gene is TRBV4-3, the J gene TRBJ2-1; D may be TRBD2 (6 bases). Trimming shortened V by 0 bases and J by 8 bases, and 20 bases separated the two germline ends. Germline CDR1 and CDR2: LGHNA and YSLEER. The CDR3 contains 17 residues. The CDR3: CASSQDRVRGLLDEQFF. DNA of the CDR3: TGCGCCAGCAGCCAAGATCGTGTGCGGGGTCTTTTGGATGAGCAGTTCTTC.

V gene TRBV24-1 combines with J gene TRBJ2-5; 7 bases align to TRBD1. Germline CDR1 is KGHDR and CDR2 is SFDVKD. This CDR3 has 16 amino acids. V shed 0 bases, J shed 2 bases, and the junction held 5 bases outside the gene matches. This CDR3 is CATSDLLAGGQETQYF. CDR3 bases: TGTGCCACCAGTGATTTGTTGGCAGGGGGACAAGAGACCCAGTACTTC.

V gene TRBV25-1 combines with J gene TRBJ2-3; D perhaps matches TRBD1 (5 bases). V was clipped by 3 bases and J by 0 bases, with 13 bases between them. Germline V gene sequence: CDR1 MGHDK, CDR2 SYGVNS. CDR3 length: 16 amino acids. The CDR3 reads CASSDSRDSSTDTQYF. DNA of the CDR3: TGTGCCAGCAGTGATTCGCGAGACAGTAGCACAGATACGCAGTATTTT.

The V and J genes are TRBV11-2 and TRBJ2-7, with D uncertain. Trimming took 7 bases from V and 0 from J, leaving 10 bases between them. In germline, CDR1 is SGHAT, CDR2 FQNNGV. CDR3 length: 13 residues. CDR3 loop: CASMAESSYEQYF. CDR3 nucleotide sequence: TGTGCCAGCATGGCTGAGAGCTCCTACGAGCAGTACTTC.

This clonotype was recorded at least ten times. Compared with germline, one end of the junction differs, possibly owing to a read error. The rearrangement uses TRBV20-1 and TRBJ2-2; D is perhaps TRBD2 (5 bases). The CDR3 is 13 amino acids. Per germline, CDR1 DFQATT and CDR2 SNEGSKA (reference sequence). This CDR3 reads CSARDGGTGELFF. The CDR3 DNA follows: TGCAGTGCTAGAGATGGTGGCACCGGGGAGCTGTTTTTC.

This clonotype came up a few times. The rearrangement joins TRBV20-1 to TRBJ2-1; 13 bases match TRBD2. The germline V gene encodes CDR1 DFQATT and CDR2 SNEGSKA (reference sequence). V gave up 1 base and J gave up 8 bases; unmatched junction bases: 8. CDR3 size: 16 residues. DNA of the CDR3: TGCAGTGCTAGAGGGACTAGCGGGAGTGGCGGTTATGAGCAGTTCTTC. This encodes CSARGTSGSGGYEQFF.

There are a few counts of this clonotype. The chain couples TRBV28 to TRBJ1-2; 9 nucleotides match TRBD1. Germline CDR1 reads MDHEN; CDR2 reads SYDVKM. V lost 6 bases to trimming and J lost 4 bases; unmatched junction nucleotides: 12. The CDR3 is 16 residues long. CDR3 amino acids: CASRPPTGGRVYGYTF. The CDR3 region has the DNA TGTGCCAGCAGGCCGCCCACAGGGGGCAGGGTCTATGGCTACACCTTC.

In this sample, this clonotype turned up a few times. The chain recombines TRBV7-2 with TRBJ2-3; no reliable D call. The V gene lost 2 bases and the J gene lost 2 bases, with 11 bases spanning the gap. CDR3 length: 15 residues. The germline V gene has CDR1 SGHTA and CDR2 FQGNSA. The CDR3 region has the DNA TGTGCCAGCAGCTTATATTGGGGTGCCACAGATACGCAGTATTTT. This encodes CASSLYWGATDTQYF. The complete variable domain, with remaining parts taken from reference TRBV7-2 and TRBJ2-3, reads GAGVSQSPSNKVTEKGKDVELRCDPISGHTALYWYRQSLGQGLEFLIYFQGNSAPDKSGLPSDRFSAERTGGSVSTLTIQRTQQEDSAVYLCASSLYWGATDTQYFGPGTRLTVL.

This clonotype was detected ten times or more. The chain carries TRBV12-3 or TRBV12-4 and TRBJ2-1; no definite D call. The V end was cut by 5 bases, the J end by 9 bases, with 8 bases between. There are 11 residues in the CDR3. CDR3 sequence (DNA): TGTGCCAGCAGTGGTGCGATTGAGCAGTTCTTC. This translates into CASSGAIEQFF.

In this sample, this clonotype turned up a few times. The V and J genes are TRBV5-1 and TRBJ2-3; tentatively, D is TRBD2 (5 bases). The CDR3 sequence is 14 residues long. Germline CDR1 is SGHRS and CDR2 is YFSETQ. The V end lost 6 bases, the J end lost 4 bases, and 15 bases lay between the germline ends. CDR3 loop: CASTSRSGPDTQYF. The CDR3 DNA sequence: TGCGCCAGCACCTCACGGAGCGGCCCAGATACGCAGTATTTT.

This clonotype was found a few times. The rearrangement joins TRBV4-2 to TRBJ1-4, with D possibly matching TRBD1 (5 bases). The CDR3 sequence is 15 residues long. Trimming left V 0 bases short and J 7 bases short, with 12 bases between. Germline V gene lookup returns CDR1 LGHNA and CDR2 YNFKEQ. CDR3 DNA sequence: TGTGCCAGCAGCCAAGAACAGGATCGGGGTGAAAAACTGTTTTTT. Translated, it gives CASSQEQDRGEKLFF.

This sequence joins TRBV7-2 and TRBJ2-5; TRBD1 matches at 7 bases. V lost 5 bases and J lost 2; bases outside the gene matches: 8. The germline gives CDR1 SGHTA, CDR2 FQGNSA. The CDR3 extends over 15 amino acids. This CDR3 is CASSGAGQAQETQYF. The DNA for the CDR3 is TGTGCCAGCAGCGGCGCCGGACAGGCACAAGAGACCCAGTACTTC.

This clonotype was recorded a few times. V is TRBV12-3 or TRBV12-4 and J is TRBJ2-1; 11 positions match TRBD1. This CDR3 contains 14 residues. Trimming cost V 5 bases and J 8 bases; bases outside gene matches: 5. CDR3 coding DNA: TGTGCCAGCAGTCGGACAGGGGGCGTTTATGAGCAGTTCTTC. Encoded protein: CASSRTGGVYEQFF.

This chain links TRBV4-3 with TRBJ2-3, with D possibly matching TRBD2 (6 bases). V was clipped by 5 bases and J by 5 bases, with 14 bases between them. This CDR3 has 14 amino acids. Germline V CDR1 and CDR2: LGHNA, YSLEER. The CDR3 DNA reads TGCGCCAGCAGCACTTACCGGGGAGGAGATACGCAGTATTTT. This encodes CASSTYRGGDTQYF.

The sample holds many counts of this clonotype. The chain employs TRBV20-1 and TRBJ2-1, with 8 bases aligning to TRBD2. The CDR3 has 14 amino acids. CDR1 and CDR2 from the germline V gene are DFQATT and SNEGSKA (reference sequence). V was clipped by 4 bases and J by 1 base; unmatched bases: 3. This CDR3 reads CSAKREPSYNEQFF. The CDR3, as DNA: TGCAGTGCTAAGCGGGAGCCTTCCTACAATGAGCAGTTCTTC.

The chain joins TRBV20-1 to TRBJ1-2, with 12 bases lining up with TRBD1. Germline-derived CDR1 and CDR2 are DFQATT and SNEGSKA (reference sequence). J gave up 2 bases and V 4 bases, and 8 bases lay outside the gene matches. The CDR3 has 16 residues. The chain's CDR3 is CSAKGQGARINYGYTF. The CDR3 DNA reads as TGCAGTGCTAAGGGACAGGGGGCGCGAATAAACTATGGCTACACCTTC.

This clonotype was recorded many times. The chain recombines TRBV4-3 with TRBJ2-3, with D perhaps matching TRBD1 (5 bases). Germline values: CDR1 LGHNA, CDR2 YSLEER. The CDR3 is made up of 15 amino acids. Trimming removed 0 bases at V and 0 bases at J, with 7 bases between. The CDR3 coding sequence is TGCGCCAGCAGCCAAGACAGGGTTAGCACAGATACGCAGTATTTT. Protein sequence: CASSQDRVSTDTQYF.

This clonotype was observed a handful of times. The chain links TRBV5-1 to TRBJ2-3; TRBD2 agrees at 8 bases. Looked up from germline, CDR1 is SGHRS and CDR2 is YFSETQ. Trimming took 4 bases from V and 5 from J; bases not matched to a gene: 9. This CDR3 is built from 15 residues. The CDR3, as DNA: TGCGCCAGCAGCCCCGGGACTAGTCGGAGAGATACGCAGTATTTT. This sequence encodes CASSPGTSRRDTQYF.

Written as DNA, the CDR3 is TGCAGTGCTAGAGACCTCTTGGCGGGAGGTTACACCGGGGAGCTGTTTTTT. It codes for CSARDLLAGGYTGELFF. The gene calls are TRBV20-1 and TRBJ2-2; 8 bases match TRBD2. The V gene end was trimmed by 0 bases and the J gene end by 3 bases; junction bases not matched to a gene: 9. Germline CDR1 DFQATT, CDR2 SNEGSKA (reference sequence). This CDR3 has 17 amino acids.

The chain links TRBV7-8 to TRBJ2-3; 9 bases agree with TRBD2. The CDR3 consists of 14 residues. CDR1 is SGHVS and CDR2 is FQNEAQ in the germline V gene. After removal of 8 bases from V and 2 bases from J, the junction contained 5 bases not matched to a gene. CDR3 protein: CASGAGGHTDTQYF. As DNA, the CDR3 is TGTGCCAGCGGAGCGGGGGGCCACACAGATACGCAGTATTTT.

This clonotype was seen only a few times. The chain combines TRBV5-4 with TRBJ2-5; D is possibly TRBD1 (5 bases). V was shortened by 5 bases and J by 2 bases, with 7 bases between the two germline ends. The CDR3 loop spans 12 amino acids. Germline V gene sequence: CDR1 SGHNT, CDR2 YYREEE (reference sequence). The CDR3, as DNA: TGTGCCAGCAGGGGGCCTCAAGAGACCCAGTACTTC. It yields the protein CASRGPQETQYF.